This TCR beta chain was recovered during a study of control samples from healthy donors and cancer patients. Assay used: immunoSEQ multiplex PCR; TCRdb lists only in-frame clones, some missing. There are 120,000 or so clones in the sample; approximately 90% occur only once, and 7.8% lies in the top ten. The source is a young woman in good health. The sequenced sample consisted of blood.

Here the CDR3 DNA reads TGTGCCAGCGGTATCATTGACGAGCAGTACTTC. It encodes CASGIIDEQYF. The chain employs TRBV7-8 and TRBJ2-7; the D is unclear. This CDR3 has 11 residues. CDR1 and CDR2 from the germline V gene are SGHVS and FQNEAQ. V was cut by 8 bases and J by 5 bases, with 10 bases left in between.